This TCR beta chain comes out of a study of chronic HIV infection and antiretroviral therapy. Trimming pared 3 bases from V and 8 bases from J, leaving 16 bases between. The CDR3 is made up of 15 amino acids. Germline CDR1 SNHLY, CDR2 FYNNEI. TCRdb reanalysed the 5' RACE reads using MiXCR and keeps one entry per CDR3 protein. The sample has 30,000 or so distinct CDR3 sequences, more than 7.5% seen once. This clonotype was detected a few times. The sequence was collected from an adult who had HIV and had not received antiretroviral therapy, or was an uninfected healthy control (not recorded which). The rearrangement uses TRBV2 and TRBJ1-4, with D perhaps matching TRBD1 (5 bases). The sequencing sample was made of peripheral blood. The CDR3, as DNA: TGTGCCAGCAGTGACAGGGCTGCCGGAGGCGAAAAACTGTTTTTT. It specifies CASSDRAAGGEKLFF.